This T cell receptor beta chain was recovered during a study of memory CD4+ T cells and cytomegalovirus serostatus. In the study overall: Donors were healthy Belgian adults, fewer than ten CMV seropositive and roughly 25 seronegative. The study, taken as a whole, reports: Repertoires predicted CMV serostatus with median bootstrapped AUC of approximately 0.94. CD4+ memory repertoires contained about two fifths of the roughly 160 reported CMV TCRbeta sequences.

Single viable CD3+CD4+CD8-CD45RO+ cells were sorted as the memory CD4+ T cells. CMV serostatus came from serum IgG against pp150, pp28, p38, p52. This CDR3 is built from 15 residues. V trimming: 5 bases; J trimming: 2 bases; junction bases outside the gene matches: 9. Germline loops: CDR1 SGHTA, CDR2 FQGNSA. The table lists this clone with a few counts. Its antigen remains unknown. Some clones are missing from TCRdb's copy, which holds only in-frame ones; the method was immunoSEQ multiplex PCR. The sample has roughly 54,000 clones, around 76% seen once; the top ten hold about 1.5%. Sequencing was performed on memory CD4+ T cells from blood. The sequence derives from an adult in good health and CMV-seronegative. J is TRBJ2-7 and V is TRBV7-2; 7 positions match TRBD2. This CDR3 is CASSPTNLAAYEQYF. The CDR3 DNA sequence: TGTGCCAGCAGCCCGACGAACCTAGCGGCCTACGAGCAGTACTTC.